The clone carrying this T cell receptor (beta chain) was seen more than once but under ten times. What it binds is not known. Preparation of the TCRbeta library involved a method that used unique molecular identifiers. Each CDR3 protein gets one entry after TCRdb re-called the PCR reads with MiXCR. The sample yields under 450,000 distinct CDR3 sequences, around 15% seen once. The sample originates from a study of T-cell reconstitution after alpha-beta-depleted transplantation in children. Study-level results: Newly generated T cells supplied most T-cell counts and diversity one year post-transplant.

CDR1 and CDR2 (germline): SNHLY, FYNNEI. There are 15 residues in the CDR3. Trimming took 7 bases from V and 4 from J; bases not matched to a gene: 5. The sequence derives from a boy under two years old who had a stem cell transplant for Wiskott-Aldrich syndrome, so the T cells may come from the graft donor. This chain uses TRBV2 with TRBJ2-1, with 12 bases lining up with TRBD2. This specimen was PBMCs, mostly from graft donor cells, taken 360 days after TCRalphabeta/CD19-depleted stem cell transplant. In nucleotides, the CDR3 is TGTGCCAGCACCCTGACTAGCGGGGGATACAATGAGCAGTTCTTC. It encodes CASTLTSGGYNEQFF.